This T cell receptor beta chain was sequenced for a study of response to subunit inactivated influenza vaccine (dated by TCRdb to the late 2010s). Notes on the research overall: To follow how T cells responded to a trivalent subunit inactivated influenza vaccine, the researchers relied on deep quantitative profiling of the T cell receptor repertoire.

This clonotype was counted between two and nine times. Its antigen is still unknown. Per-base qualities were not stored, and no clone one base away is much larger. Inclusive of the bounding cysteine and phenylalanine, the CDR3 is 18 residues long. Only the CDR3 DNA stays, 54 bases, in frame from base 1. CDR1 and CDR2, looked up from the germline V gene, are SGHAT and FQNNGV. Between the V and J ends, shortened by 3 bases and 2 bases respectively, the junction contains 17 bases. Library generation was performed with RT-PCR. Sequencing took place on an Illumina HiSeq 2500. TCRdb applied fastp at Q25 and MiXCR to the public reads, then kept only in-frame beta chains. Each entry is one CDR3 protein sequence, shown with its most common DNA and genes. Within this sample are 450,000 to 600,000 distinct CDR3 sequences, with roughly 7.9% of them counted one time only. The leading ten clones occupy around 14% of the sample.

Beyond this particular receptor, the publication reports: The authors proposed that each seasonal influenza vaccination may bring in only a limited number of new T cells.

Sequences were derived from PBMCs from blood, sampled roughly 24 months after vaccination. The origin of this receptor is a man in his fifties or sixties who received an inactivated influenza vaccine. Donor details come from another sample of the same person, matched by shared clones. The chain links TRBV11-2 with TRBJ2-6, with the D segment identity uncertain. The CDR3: CASSLISLPGTGANVLTF. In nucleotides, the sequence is TGTGCCAGCAGCTTGATATCCCTCCCGGGCACTGGGGCCAACGTCCTGACTTTC.